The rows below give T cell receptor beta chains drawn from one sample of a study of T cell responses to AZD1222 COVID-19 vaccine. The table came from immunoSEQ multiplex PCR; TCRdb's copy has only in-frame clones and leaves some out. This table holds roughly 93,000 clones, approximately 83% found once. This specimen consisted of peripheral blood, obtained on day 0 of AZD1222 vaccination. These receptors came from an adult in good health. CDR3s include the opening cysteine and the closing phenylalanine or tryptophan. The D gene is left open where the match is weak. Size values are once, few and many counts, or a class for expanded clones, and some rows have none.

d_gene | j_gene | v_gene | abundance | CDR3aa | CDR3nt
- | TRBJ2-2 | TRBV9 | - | CATALQQVGTDTGELFF | TGTGCCACCGCACTTCAACAGGTCGGTACCGACACCGGGGAGCTGTTTTTT
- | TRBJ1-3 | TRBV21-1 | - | CGERASSGNTIYF | TGTGGGGAGAGGGCGAGCTCTGGAAACACCATATATTTT
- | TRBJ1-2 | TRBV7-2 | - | CASSLDFYGYTF | TGTGCCAGCAGCTTAGACTTCTATGGCTACACCTTC
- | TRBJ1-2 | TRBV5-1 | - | CASGEQYGYTF | TGCGCCAGCGGAGAGCAATATGGCTACACCTTC
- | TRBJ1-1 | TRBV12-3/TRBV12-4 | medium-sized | CASSLGPNTEAFF | TGTGCCAGCAGTTTAGGTCCGAACACTGAAGCTTTCTTT
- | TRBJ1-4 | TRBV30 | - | CAWSGSRAEKLFF | TGTGCCTGGAGTGGTTCCAGGGCGGAAAAACTGTTTTTT
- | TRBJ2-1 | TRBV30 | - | CAWRPRGHGEIYPNNEQFF | TGTGCCTGGCGGCCGAGGGGACACGGTGAAATATACCCGAACAATGAGCAGTTCTTC
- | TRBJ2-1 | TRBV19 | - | CASSIYAASSSYNEQFF | TGTGCCAGTAGTATATATGCGGCTTCCAGCTCCTACAATGAGCAGTTCTTC
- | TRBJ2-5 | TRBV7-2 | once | CASSTDLGGRETQYF | TGTGCCAGCAGTACCGATTTGGGGGGTCGGGAGACCCAGTACTTC
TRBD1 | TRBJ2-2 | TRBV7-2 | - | CASSLMGQGNTGELFF | TGTGCCAGCAGCTTAATGGGACAGGGAAACACCGGGGAGCTGTTTTTT
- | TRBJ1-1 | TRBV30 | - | CAWSETQGTEAFF | TGTGCCTGGAGTGAGACACAGGGTACTGAAGCTTTCTTT
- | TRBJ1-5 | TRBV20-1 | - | CSASVSGSNQPQHF | TGCAGTGCTAGTGTATCAGGGAGCAATCAGCCCCAGCATTTT
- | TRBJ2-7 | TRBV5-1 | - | CASSPEGAYEQYF | TGCGCCAGCAGCCCCGAGGGGGCCTACGAGCAGTACTTC
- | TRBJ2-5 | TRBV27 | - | CASSLSVDGRSPQYF | TGTGCCAGCAGTTTAAGCGTGGACGGGCGTTCGCCCCAGTACTTC
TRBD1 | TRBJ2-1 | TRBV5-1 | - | CASSLLPGQGNNEQFF | TGCGCCAGCAGCTTATTACCTGGACAGGGAAACAATGAGCAGTTCTTC
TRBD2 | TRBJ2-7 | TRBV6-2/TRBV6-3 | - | CASSYSRSPGTSGRATYEQYF | TGTGCCAGCAGTTACTCGCGCAGCCCCGGGACTAGCGGGAGGGCCACCTACGAGCAGTACTTC
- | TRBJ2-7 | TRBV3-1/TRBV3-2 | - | CASSQDSYEQYF | TGTGCCAGCAGCCAGGACTCCTACGAGCAGTACTTC
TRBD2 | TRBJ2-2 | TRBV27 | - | CASSLYLSSGSPGELFF | TGTGCCAGCAGTTTATATCTTTCTAGCGGGAGCCCCGGGGAGCTGTTTTTT
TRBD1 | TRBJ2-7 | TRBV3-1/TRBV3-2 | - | CASSPGTEGGEQYF | TGTGCCAGCAGCCCAGGGACAGAGGGCGGCGAGCAGTACTTC
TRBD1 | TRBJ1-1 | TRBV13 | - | CASSLAGTGAEAFF | TGTGCCAGCAGCTTAGCCGGGACAGGGGCTGAAGCTTTCTTT
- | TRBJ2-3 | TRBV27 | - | CASSLMIRSGGLTDTQYF | TGTGCCAGCAGTTTAATGATTCGTAGCGGAGGACTCACAGATACGCAGTATTTT
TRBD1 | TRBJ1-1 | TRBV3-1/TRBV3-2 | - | CASSPRTGGIHTEAFF | TGTGCCAGCAGCCCCCGGACAGGGGGCATTCACACTGAAGCTTTCTTT
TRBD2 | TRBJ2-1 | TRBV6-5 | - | CASSSTSGAYNEQFF | TGTGCCAGCAGTTCGACTAGCGGGGCGTACAATGAGCAGTTCTTC
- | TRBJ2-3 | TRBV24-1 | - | CATSDAYTDTQYF | TGTGCCACCAGTGATGCTTACACAGATACGCAGTATTTT
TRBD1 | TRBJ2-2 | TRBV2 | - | CASSPGQGVWELFF | TGTGCCAGCAGTCCCGGACAGGGCGTCTGGGAGCTGTTTTTT
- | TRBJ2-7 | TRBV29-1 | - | CSAGGGPYYEQYF | TGCAGCGCTGGGGGGGGGCCGTACTACGAGCAGTACTTC
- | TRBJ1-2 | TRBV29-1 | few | CSVDRAPGQDNGYTF | TGCAGCGTTGACCGGGCGCCGGGGCAGGACAATGGCTACACCTTC
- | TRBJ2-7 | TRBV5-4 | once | CASSWDGYEQYF | TGTGCCAGCAGCTGGGACGGCTACGAGCAGTACTTC
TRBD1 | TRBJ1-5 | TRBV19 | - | CASAGTGLSSNQPQHF | TGTGCCAGTGCCGGGACAGGACTCAGTAGCAATCAGCCCCAGCATTTT
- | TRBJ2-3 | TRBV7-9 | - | CASSPGAEPPDTQYF | TGTGCCAGCAGCCCCGGGGCTGAACCTCCAGATACGCAGTATTTT
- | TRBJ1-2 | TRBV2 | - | CASSEGQRYGYTF | TGTGCCAGCAGTGAAGGACAGCGCTATGGCTACACCTTC
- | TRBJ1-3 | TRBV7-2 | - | CASSSGTGNTIYF | TGTGCCAGCAGCTCTGGGACAGGAAACACCATATATTTT
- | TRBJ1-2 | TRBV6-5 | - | CASSSGGVDGYTF | TGTGCCAGCAGCTCCGGAGGGGTGGATGGCTACACCTTC
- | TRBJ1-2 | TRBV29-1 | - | CSVVSFLHRDPYGYTF | TGCAGCGTTGTCAGTTTTCTACACAGGGACCCCTATGGCTACACCTTC
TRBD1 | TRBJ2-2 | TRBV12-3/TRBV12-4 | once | CASRTGGVGELFF | TGTGCCAGCAGGACAGGGGGCGTCGGGGAGCTGTTTTTT
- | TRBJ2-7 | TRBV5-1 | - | CASRPLQSGYEQYF | TGCGCCAGCAGGCCCCTGCAGAGTGGCTACGAGCAGTACTTC
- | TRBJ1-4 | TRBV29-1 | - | CSVRDEKLFF | TGCAGCGTGAGAGATGAAAAACTGTTTTTT
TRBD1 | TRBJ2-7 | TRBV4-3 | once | CASSQGPGQTYEQYF | TGCGCCAGCAGCCAGGGCCCGGGACAGACCTACGAGCAGTACTTC
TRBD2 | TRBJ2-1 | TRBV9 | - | CASSLSTSGRTGEQFF | TGTGCCAGCAGCCTCTCGACTAGCGGGAGGACAGGTGAGCAGTTCTTC
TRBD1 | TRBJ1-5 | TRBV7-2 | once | CASSLGAGGPSQPQHF | TGTGCCAGCAGCTTAGGGGCAGGGGGACCGAGTCAGCCCCAGCATTTT
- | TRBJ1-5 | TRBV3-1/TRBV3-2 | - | CASSQGGADQPQHF | TGTGCCAGCAGCCAAGGGGGCGCAGATCAGCCCCAGCATTTT
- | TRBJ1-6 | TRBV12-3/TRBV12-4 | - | CASRSFIDSPLHF | TGTGCCAGCAGATCTTTCATAGATTCACCCCTCCACTTT
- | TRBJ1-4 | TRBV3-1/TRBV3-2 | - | CASSKTRATNEKLFF | TGTGCCAGCAGCAAAACTAGAGCAACTAATGAAAAACTGTTTTTT